These T cell receptor beta chains were read from a single sample in a study of PD-L1 blockade in urothelial cancer. Produced via immunoSEQ multiplex PCR; TCRdb's table is partial and in-frame only. The sample shows about 15,000 clones, around 87% of them seen only once. Source: PBMCs, taken around atezolizumab (anti-PD-L1) treatment. The origin of the receptors is a man between 65 and 85 years old with urothelial cancer. Each CDR3 is given with its conserved first and last residue. The order of the fields is CDR3 DNA, CDR3 protein, clone size, J gene, D gene, V gene. A D gene is named only where the DNA matches it firmly. Clone size is given for some rows only: seen once, a few or many times, or a class if the clone is expanded.

cdr3_nt: TGCGCCAGTAGCACAGGGGTGGGCACTGAAGCTTTCTTT
cdr3_aa: CASSTGVGTEAFF
clone_size: .
j_call: TRBJ1-1
d_call: TRBD1
v_call: TRBV10-1

cdr3_nt: TGTGCCAGCAGTGGCAGGGGGGAGACTGAAGCTTTCTTT
cdr3_aa: CASSGRGETEAFF
clone_size: .
j_call: TRBJ1-1
d_call: TRBD1
v_call: TRBV6-1

cdr3_nt: TGTGCCAGCAGTGAGACAGCCGCGGACTACCCTGTGGATCAGCCCCAGCATTTT
cdr3_aa: CASSETAADYPVDQPQHF
clone_size: .
j_call: TRBJ1-5
d_call: .
v_call: TRBV28

cdr3_nt: TGCGCCAGCAGCCCCAAAGGGCGGGGGTCAAACTCCTACGAGCAGTACTTC
cdr3_aa: CASSPKGRGSNSYEQYF
clone_size: .
j_call: TRBJ2-7
d_call: TRBD2
v_call: TRBV5-1

cdr3_nt: TGTGCCAGTAGCCTAGCGGAGACCCTCGGGAATGAGCAGTTCTTC
cdr3_aa: CASSLAETLGNEQFF
clone_size: once
j_call: TRBJ2-1
d_call: TRBD2
v_call: TRBV19

cdr3_nt: TGCGCCAGCCAATCGGGGGGGCCCAACAATGAGCAGTTCTTC
cdr3_aa: CASQSGGPNNEQFF
clone_size: .
j_call: TRBJ2-1
d_call: TRBD2
v_call: TRBV4-1

cdr3_nt: TGCAGCGTTGAGAACCCGGGGACAGGCTACACTGAAGCTTTCTTT
cdr3_aa: CSVENPGTGYTEAFF
clone_size: few
j_call: TRBJ1-1
d_call: TRBD1
v_call: TRBV29-1

cdr3_nt: TGTGCCAGCAGCTACAAGCAGAGACAGACTAGCGGGGGGGGTGATGAGCAGTTCTTC
cdr3_aa: CASSYKQRQTSGGGDEQFF
clone_size: .
j_call: TRBJ2-1
d_call: TRBD2
v_call: TRBV7-2

cdr3_nt: TGCGCCAGCAGCCAACCGGGAGGGGAGCTGTTTTTT
cdr3_aa: CASSQPGGELFF
clone_size: .
j_call: TRBJ2-2
d_call: .
v_call: TRBV4-1

cdr3_nt: TGTGCCAGCAAATCCCTAGGATCGGGGACAACCCCACTCGGCGACGAGCAGTACTTC
cdr3_aa: CASKSLGSGTTPLGDEQYF
clone_size: .
j_call: TRBJ2-7
d_call: .
v_call: TRBV27

cdr3_nt: TGCGCCAGCAGCTTGTACAGGGAACCTTATACGGATAGCAATCAGCCCCAGCATTTT
cdr3_aa: CASSLYREPYTDSNQPQHF
clone_size: few
j_call: TRBJ1-5
d_call: .
v_call: TRBV5-1

cdr3_nt: TGTGCCAGCAGCTTAGAGGCCGGCGGGAGGAATGGCTACACCTTC
cdr3_aa: CASSLEAGGRNGYTF
clone_size: once
j_call: TRBJ1-2
d_call: .
v_call: TRBV11-2

cdr3_nt: TGTGCCAGCAGTTATCCCGGGACAGGATCCTACGAGCAGTACTTC
cdr3_aa: CASSYPGTGSYEQYF
clone_size: once
j_call: TRBJ2-7
d_call: TRBD1
v_call: TRBV6-6

cdr3_nt: TGTGCCAGCAGTGACGGCGGGGCGGATGAAAAACTGTTTTTT
cdr3_aa: CASSDGGADEKLFF
clone_size: .
j_call: TRBJ1-4
d_call: .
v_call: TRBV6-1

cdr3_nt: TGTGCCAGCCGAGGACAGCATAGCAATCAGCCCCAGCATTTT
cdr3_aa: CASRGQHSNQPQHF
clone_size: .
j_call: TRBJ1-5
d_call: .
v_call: TRBV19

cdr3_nt: TGTGCCAGCAGCTTAGCACAGGGTAATGAAAAACTGTTTTTT
cdr3_aa: CASSLAQGNEKLFF
clone_size: .
j_call: TRBJ1-4
d_call: .
v_call: TRBV7-9

cdr3_nt: TGTGCCAGCAGTTACTCAACAGGTTCAGCGGAAAAACTGTTTTTT
cdr3_aa: CASSYSTGSAEKLFF
clone_size: .
j_call: TRBJ1-4
d_call: .
v_call: TRBV6-6

cdr3_nt: TGTGCCAGCAGCCAAGTTGGCAATAATTATGGCTACACCTTC
cdr3_aa: CASSQVGNNYGYTF
clone_size: .
j_call: TRBJ1-2
d_call: .
v_call: TRBV4-2

cdr3_nt: TGTGCCATCAGTGATTCGCGGGGCCACAATGAGCAGTTCTTC
cdr3_aa: CAISDSRGHNEQFF
clone_size: .
j_call: TRBJ2-1
d_call: .
v_call: TRBV10-3

cdr3_nt: TGCAGCGTTGGGGCAGGGGGCCCCTACGAGCAGTACTTC
cdr3_aa: CSVGAGGPYEQYF
clone_size: .
j_call: TRBJ2-7
d_call: TRBD1
v_call: TRBV29-1

cdr3_nt: TGCGCCAGCAGCCAAGATTCGGGAGGAACCGGGCAGTACTTC
cdr3_aa: CASSQDSGGTGQYF
clone_size: .
j_call: TRBJ2-7
d_call: TRBD2
v_call: TRBV4-1

cdr3_nt: TGTGCCAGCAGCCCCGGGACAGGGCTATCACCCCTCCACTTT
cdr3_aa: CASSPGTGLSPLHF
clone_size: .
j_call: TRBJ1-6
d_call: TRBD1
v_call: TRBV14

cdr3_nt: TGTGCCAGCAGTTCTGGGTGGGCCACTGAAGCTTTCTTT
cdr3_aa: CASSSGWATEAFF
clone_size: .
j_call: TRBJ1-1
d_call: .
v_call: TRBV28

cdr3_nt: TGTGCCAGCAAATTGAAACAGGAAAACACCATATATTTT
cdr3_aa: CASKLKQENTIYF
clone_size: few
j_call: TRBJ1-3
d_call: .
v_call: TRBV5-5

cdr3_nt: TGTGCCAGCAGCTTAGACCTAACGGACTATGGCTACACCTTC
cdr3_aa: CASSLDLTDYGYTF
clone_size: .
j_call: TRBJ1-2
d_call: .
v_call: TRBV7-9

cdr3_nt: TGTGCCACCATGGGGGGGGCAGGGGCCACCGGGGAGCTGTTTTTT
cdr3_aa: CATMGGAGATGELFF
clone_size: .
j_call: TRBJ2-2
d_call: .
v_call: TRBV19

cdr3_nt: TGTGCCAGCAGCTCCTTACGCGGTGTGTCGGGGGGGCAGAATGAGCAGTTCTTC
cdr3_aa: CASSSLRGVSGGQNEQFF
clone_size: .
j_call: TRBJ2-1
d_call: TRBD2
v_call: TRBV7-8

cdr3_nt: TGCAGCGTTGAAAACCGGCAAGAGACCCAGTACTTC
cdr3_aa: CSVENRQETQYF
clone_size: .
j_call: TRBJ2-5
d_call: .
v_call: TRBV29-1

cdr3_nt: TGTGCCACCTCCGGGACAGGGGGCACAACTAATGAAAAACTGTTTTTT
cdr3_aa: CATSGTGGTTNEKLFF
clone_size: .
j_call: TRBJ1-4
d_call: TRBD1
v_call: TRBV19

cdr3_nt: TGTGCCTGGAGTGTACGGTCAGGGAAGAGCTATGGCTACACCTTC
cdr3_aa: CAWSVRSGKSYGYTF
clone_size: once
j_call: TRBJ1-2
d_call: .
v_call: TRBV30

cdr3_nt: TGCGCCAGCAGCCTACAGACGAGAGTGACCGGGGAGCTGTTTTTT
cdr3_aa: CASSLQTRVTGELFF
clone_size: .
j_call: TRBJ2-2
d_call: .
v_call: TRBV4-1

cdr3_nt: TGTGCCAGCAGCTTAGACAGCCAGCCCCAGCATTTT
cdr3_aa: CASSLDSQPQHF
clone_size: .
j_call: TRBJ1-5
d_call: .
v_call: TRBV11-1

cdr3_nt: TGTGCCAGCAGGGGGACAGGGTTCTACGAGCAGTACTTC
cdr3_aa: CASRGTGFYEQYF
clone_size: .
j_call: TRBJ2-7
d_call: TRBD1
v_call: TRBV27

cdr3_nt: TGTGCCAGCAGTGAAGCGGTAGGGGGAGTTGGGTCACCCCTCCACTTT
cdr3_aa: CASSEAVGGVGSPLHF
clone_size: .
j_call: TRBJ1-6
d_call: .
v_call: TRBV2

cdr3_nt: TGTGCCAGTTCTTCCAGGGGGCCCGGGGCCAACGTCCTGACTTTC
cdr3_aa: CASSSRGPGANVLTF
clone_size: .
j_call: TRBJ2-6
d_call: TRBD1
v_call: TRBV5-4

cdr3_nt: TGTGCCAGCAGTACACTAGCGGGGGATTCTAGCACAGATACGCAGTATTTT
cdr3_aa: CASSTLAGDSSTDTQYF
clone_size: .
j_call: TRBJ2-3
d_call: TRBD2
v_call: TRBV28

cdr3_nt: TGTGCCAGCAGCCGGGGACTGACAACTGAAGCTTTCTTT
cdr3_aa: CASSRGLTTEAFF
clone_size: .
j_call: TRBJ1-1
d_call: .
v_call: TRBV6-5

cdr3_nt: TGCGCCAGCAGCTTGGTCCACGGGGGGGGTGGGCCGGGCTATGGCTACACCTTC
cdr3_aa: CASSLVHGGGGPGYGYTF
clone_size: .
j_call: TRBJ1-2
d_call: .
v_call: TRBV5-1

cdr3_nt: TGTGCCAGCAATCTAGACAGCCATCTTTCCTACGAGCAGTACTTC
cdr3_aa: CASNLDSHLSYEQYF
clone_size: .
j_call: TRBJ2-7
d_call: .
v_call: TRBV2

cdr3_nt: TGTGCCAGCAGCATGGGGACTAGCGGGGGCCAGGGTACGCAGTATTTT
cdr3_aa: CASSMGTSGGQGTQYF
clone_size: .
j_call: TRBJ2-3
d_call: TRBD2
v_call: TRBV7-2

cdr3_nt: TGTGCCAGCAGTGAACCCCCGGGACAAGACTTAAACACCGGGGAGCTGTTTTTT
cdr3_aa: CASSEPPGQDLNTGELFF
clone_size: .
j_call: TRBJ2-2
d_call: .
v_call: TRBV25-1

cdr3_nt: TGTGCCAGCAGGAGGACAGGGGAAGATCGGGCTTTCTTT
cdr3_aa: CASRRTGEDRAFF
clone_size: .
j_call: TRBJ1-1
d_call: TRBD1
v_call: TRBV11-2

cdr3_nt: TGTGCCAGTAGTATCGGTCAAATAAAGTCCAATGAGCAGTTCTTC
cdr3_aa: CASSIGQIKSNEQFF
clone_size: .
j_call: TRBJ2-1
d_call: .
v_call: TRBV19

cdr3_nt: TGTGCCAGCACCCCGGATACAGGGCTACGTGGCTACACCTTC
cdr3_aa: CASTPDTGLRGYTF
clone_size: .
j_call: TRBJ1-2
d_call: .
v_call: TRBV6-5

cdr3_nt: TGCGCCAGCAGCCAAGATATTCGAGCGGGGGGCTTCACAGATACGCAGTATTTT
cdr3_aa: CASSQDIRAGGFTDTQYF
clone_size: .
j_call: TRBJ2-3
d_call: TRBD2
v_call: TRBV4-1

cdr3_nt: TGTGCCAGCAGCTTAAGCAGAGGGAATGTAGGGCCCCAGCATTTT
cdr3_aa: CASSLSRGNVGPQHF
clone_size: .
j_call: TRBJ1-5
d_call: .
v_call: TRBV7-8

cdr3_nt: TGTGCCAGCAGTTTTGGAGTAGCCAAAAACATTCAGTACTTC
cdr3_aa: CASSFGVAKNIQYF
clone_size: .
j_call: TRBJ2-4
d_call: .
v_call: TRBV28

cdr3_nt: TGTGCCAGCAGCTTAGCGCTGACAGGGGAAGGTAATGAAAAACTGTTTTTT
cdr3_aa: CASSLALTGEGNEKLFF
clone_size: .
j_call: TRBJ1-4
d_call: TRBD1
v_call: TRBV7-9

cdr3_nt: TGTGCCAGCGGGGGGTTGGGGGAGACCCAGTACTTC
cdr3_aa: CASGGLGETQYF
clone_size: .
j_call: TRBJ2-5
d_call: .
v_call: TRBV7-9

cdr3_nt: TGTGCCAGCAGCGCCCGACAGGGGTTAGACGGCTACACCTTC
cdr3_aa: CASSARQGLDGYTF
clone_size: .
j_call: TRBJ1-2
d_call: TRBD1
v_call: TRBV9

cdr3_nt: TGTGCCATAGGCGGACAGTATAGCAATCAGCCCCAGCATTTT
cdr3_aa: CAIGGQYSNQPQHF
clone_size: .
j_call: TRBJ1-5
d_call: .
v_call: TRBV6-1

cdr3_nt: TGTGCCAGCAGTGGAAGGCCAGAGGGGAGGTTGACCTATGGCTACACCTTC
cdr3_aa: CASSGRPEGRLTYGYTF
clone_size: .
j_call: TRBJ1-2
d_call: .
v_call: TRBV2

cdr3_nt: TGTGCCTGGAGTCCGGGACTAGCGGCATACGAGCAGTACTTC
cdr3_aa: CAWSPGLAAYEQYF
clone_size: .
j_call: TRBJ2-7
d_call: TRBD2
v_call: TRBV30

cdr3_nt: TGTGCCAGCAGTGAGGCCCAGACAGATACGCAGTATTTT
cdr3_aa: CASSEAQTDTQYF
clone_size: .
j_call: TRBJ2-3
d_call: .
v_call: TRBV2

cdr3_nt: TGTGCCAGTAGTACCTTGGACAGGGGTGGCTATGGCTACACCTTC
cdr3_aa: CASSTLDRGGYGYTF
clone_size: once
j_call: TRBJ1-2
d_call: TRBD1
v_call: TRBV19

cdr3_nt: TGTGCCAGCAGCTTAGTGAGGGGGTACGACAATGAGCAGTTCTTC
cdr3_aa: CASSLVRGYDNEQFF
clone_size: .
j_call: TRBJ2-1
d_call: .
v_call: TRBV7-9

cdr3_nt: TGTGCCAGTAGTGAAAGGGGCTACGAGCAGTACTTC
cdr3_aa: CASSERGYEQYF
clone_size: once
j_call: TRBJ2-7
d_call: .
v_call: TRBV19

cdr3_nt: TGTGCCAGCAGCTTCGGGGGGGCCCGAGAGACCCAGTACTTC
cdr3_aa: CASSFGGARETQYF
clone_size: few
j_call: TRBJ2-5
d_call: TRBD2
v_call: TRBV9